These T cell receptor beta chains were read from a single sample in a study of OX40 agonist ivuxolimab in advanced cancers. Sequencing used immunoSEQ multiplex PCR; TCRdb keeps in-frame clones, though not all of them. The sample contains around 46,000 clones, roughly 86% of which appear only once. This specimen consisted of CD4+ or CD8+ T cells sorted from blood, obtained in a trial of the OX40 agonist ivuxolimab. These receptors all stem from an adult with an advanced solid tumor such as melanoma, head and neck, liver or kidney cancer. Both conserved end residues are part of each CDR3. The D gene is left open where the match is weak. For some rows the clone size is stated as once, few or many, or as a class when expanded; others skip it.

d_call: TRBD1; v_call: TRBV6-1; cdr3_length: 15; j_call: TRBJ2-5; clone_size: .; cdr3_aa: CASSSMGQHQETQYF; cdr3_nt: TGTGCCAGCAGTTCGATGGGACAGCACCAAGAGACCCAGTACTTC
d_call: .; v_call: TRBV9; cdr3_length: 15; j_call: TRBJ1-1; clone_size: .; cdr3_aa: CASSVVRDLNTEAFF; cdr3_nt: TGTGCCAGCAGCGTAGTAAGAGACCTGAACACTGAAGCTTTCTTT
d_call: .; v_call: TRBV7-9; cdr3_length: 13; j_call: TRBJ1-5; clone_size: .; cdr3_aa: CASSLGQHQPQHF; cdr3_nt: TGTGCCAGCAGCTTAGGACAGCATCAGCCCCAGCATTTT
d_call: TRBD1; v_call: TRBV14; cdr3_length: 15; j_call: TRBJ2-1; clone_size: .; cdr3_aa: CASSPDRGPYNEQFF; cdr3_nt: TGTGCCAGCAGCCCTGACAGGGGGCCATACAATGAGCAGTTCTTC
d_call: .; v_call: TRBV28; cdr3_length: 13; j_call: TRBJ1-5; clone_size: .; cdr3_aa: CASRLESNQPQHF; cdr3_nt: TGTGCCAGCAGGTTAGAGAGCAATCAGCCCCAGCATTTT
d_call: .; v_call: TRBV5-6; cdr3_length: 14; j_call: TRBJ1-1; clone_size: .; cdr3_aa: CASSLDIQGSEAFF; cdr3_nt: TGTGCCAGCAGCTTAGACATTCAGGGATCTGAAGCTTTCTTT
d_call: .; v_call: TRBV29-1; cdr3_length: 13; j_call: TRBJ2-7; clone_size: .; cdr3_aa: CSVEVYGDDEQYF; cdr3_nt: TGCAGCGTTGAAGTATATGGGGACGACGAGCAGTACTTC
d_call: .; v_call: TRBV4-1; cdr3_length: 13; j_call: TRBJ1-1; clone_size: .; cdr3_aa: CASSHGENTEAFF; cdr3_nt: TGCGCCAGCAGCCACGGGGAAAACACTGAAGCTTTCTTT
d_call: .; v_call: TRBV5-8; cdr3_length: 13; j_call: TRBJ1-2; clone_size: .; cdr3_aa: CASSLGKTYGYTF; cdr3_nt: TGTGCCAGCAGCTTGGGGAAAACCTATGGCTACACCTTC
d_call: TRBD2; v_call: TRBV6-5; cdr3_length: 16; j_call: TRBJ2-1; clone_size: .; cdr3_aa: CASSSYSGGSYNEQFF; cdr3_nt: TGTGCCAGCAGTTCTTATTCGGGGGGCTCCTACAATGAGCAGTTCTTC
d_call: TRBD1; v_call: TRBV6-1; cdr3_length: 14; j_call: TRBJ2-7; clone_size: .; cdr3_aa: CASSDPDRYYEQYF; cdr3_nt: TGTGCCAGCAGCGACCCGGACAGGTACTACGAGCAGTACTTC
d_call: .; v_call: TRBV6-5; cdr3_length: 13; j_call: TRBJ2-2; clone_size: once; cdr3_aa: CASSYSGSGELFF; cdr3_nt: TGTGCCAGCAGTTACTCGGGCTCCGGGGAGCTGTTTTTT
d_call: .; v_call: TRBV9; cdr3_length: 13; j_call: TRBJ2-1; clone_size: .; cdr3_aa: CASSPHGGYEQFF; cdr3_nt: TGTGCCAGCAGCCCCCATGGGGGGTATGAGCAGTTCTTC
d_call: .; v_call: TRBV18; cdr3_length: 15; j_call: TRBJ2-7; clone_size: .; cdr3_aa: CASSPQGQSSYEQYF; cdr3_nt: TGTGCCAGCTCACCACAGGGTCAAAGCTCCTACGAGCAGTACTTC
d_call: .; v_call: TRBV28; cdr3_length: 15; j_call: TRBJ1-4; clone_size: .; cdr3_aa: CASTSSTQNGEKLFF; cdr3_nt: TGTGCCAGCACATCCTCTACACAGAACGGCGAAAAACTGTTTTTT
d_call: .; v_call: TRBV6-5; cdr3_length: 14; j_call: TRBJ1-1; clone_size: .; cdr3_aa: CASSSGGGNTEAFF; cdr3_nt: TGTGCCAGCAGTTCTGGGGGAGGGAACACTGAAGCTTTCTTT
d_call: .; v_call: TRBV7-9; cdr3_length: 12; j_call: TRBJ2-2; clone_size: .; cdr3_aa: CASSPLDGELFF; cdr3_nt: TGTGCCAGCAGCCCCCTGGACGGGGAGCTGTTTTTT
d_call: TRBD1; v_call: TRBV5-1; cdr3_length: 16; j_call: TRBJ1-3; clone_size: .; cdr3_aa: CASSPGQAISGNTIYF; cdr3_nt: TGCGCCAGCAGCCCGGGACAGGCCATCTCTGGAAACACCATATATTTT
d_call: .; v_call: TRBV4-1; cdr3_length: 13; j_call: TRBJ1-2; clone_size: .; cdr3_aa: CASSHELGYGYTF; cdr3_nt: TGCGCCAGCAGCCACGAGCTTGGGTATGGCTACACCTTC
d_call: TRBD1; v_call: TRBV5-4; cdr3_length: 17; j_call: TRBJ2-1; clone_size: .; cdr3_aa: CASSLDSTTGFIDEQFF; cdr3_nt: TGTGCCAGCAGCTTGGACTCCACGACAGGGTTTATCGATGAGCAGTTCTTC
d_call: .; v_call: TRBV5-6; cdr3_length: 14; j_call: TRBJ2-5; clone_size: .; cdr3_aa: CASSWGPRGETQYF; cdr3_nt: TGTGCCAGCAGCTGGGGGCCTCGGGGGGAGACCCAGTACTTC
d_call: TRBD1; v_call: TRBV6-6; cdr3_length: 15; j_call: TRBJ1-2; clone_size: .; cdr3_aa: CASSFLLRQGYGYTF; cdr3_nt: TGTGCCAGCAGTTTTCTTTTAAGACAGGGATATGGCTACACCTTC
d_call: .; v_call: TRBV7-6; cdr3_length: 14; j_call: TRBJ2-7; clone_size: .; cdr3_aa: CASSLAPGDYEQYF; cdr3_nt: TGTGCCAGCAGCTTAGCTCCAGGGGACTACGAGCAGTACTTC
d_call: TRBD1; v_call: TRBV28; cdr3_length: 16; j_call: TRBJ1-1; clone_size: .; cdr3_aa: CASSLGETGLNTEAFF; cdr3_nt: TGTGCCAGCTCCTTGGGGGAGACAGGGTTGAACACTGAAGCTTTCTTT
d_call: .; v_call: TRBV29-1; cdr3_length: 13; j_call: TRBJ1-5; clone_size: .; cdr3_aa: CSVAPGSNQPQHF; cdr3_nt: TGCAGCGTTGCCCCAGGTAGCAATCAGCCCCAGCATTTT
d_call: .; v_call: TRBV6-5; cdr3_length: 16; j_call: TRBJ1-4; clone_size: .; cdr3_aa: CASSYSIVPTNEKLFF; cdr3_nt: TGTGCCAGCAGTTACTCGATCGTCCCAACTAATGAAAAACTGTTTTTT
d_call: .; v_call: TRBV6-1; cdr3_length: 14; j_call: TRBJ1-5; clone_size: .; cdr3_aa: CASSEFYSNQPQHF; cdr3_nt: TGTGCCAGCAGTGAATTCTATAGCAATCAGCCCCAGCATTTT
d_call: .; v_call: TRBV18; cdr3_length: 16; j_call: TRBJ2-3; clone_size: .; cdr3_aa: CASSTTPDVFTDTQYF; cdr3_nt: TGTGCCAGCTCAACCACTCCGGACGTTTTTACAGATACGCAGTATTTT
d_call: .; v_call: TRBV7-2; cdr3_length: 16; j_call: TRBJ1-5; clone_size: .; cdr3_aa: CASSLGTAPQTQPQHF; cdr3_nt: TGTGCCAGCAGCTTAGGGACTGCTCCCCAGACGCAGCCCCAGCATTTT
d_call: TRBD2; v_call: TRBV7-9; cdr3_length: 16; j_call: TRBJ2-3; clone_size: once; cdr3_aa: CASSLTSGGLTDTQYF; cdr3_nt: TGTGCCAGCAGTCTTACTAGCGGGGGGCTCACAGATACGCAGTATTTT
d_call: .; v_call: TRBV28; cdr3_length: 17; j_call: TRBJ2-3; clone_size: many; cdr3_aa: CASSPPLRSGSTDTQYF; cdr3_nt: TGTGCCAGCAGTCCGCCCCTGCGGAGCGGGAGCACAGATACGCAGTATTTT
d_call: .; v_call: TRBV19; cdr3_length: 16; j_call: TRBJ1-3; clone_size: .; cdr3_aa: CASSTELLDSGNTIYF; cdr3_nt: TGTGCCAGTAGTACGGAGCTGCTAGACTCTGGAAACACCATATATTTT
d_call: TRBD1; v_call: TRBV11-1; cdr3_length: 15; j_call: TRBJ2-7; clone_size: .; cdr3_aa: CASSLPGQATYEQYF; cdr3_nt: TGTGCCAGCAGCTTACCGGGACAGGCTACCTACGAGCAGTACTTC
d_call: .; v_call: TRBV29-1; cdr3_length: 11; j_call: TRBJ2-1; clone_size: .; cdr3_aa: CSVEGLNEQFF; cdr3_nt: TGCAGCGTTGAAGGTCTGAATGAGCAGTTCTTC
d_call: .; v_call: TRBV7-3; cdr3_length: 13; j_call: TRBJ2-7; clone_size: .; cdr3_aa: CASSLGLEYEQYF; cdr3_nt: TGTGCCAGCAGCTTAGGGCTGGAATACGAGCAGTACTTC
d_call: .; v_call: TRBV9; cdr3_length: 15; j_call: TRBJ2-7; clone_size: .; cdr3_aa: CASSAYLGLSYEQYF; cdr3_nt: TGTGCCAGCAGCGCCTACCTGGGGTTGTCCTACGAGCAGTACTTC
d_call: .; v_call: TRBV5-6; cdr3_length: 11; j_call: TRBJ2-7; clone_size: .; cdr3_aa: CASSLGVAQYF; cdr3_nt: TGTGCCAGCAGCTTGGGGGTTGCGCAGTACTTC
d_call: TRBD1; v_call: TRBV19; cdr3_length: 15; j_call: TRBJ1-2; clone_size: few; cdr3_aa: CASSIDGTANYGYTF; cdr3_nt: TGTGCCAGTAGTATAGATGGGACAGCTAACTATGGCTACACCTTC